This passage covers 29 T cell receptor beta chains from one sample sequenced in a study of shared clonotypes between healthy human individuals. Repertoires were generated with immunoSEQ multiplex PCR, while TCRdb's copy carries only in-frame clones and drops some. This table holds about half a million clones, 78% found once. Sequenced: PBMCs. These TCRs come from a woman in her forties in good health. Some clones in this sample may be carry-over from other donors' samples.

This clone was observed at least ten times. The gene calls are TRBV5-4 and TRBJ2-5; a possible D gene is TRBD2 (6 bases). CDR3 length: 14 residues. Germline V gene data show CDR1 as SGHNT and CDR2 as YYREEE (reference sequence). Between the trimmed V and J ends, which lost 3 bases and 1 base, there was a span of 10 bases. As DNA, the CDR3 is TGTGCCAGCAGCTCTACTAGCTTCCAAGAGACCCAGTACTTC. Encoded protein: CASSSTSFQETQYF.

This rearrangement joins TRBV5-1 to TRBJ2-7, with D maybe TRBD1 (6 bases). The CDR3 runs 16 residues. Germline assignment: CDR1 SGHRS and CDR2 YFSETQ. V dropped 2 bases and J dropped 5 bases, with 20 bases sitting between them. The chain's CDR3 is CASSLLLGNRANEQYF. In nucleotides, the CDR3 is TGCGCCAGCAGCTTACTGCTGGGGAACAGGGCGAACGAGCAGTACTTC.

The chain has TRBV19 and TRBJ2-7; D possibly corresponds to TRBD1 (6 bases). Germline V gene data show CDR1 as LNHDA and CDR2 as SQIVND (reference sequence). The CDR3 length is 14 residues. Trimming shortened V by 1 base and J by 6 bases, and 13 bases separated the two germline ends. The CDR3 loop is CASSIAPLRGEQYF. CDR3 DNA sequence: TGTGCCAGTAGTATAGCCCCCCTCAGGGGCGAGCAGTACTTC.

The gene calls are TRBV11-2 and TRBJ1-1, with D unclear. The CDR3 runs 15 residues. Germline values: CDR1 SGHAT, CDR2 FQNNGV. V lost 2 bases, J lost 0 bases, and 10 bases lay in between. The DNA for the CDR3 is TGTGCCAGCAGCTTATCGGCGGGTTTGAACACTGAAGCTTTCTTT. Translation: CASSLSAGLNTEAFF.

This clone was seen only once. CDR3 bases: TGTGCCAGCAGCGTAGATCCGGGACACCTGATCGGTGAGCAGTTCTTC. The encoded protein is CASSVDPGHLIGEQFF. The gene calls are TRBV9 and TRBJ2-1; TRBD1 is a possible D gene (6 bases). Germline V CDR1 and CDR2: SGDLS, YYNGEE. The CDR3 is 16 amino acids. The V and J ends lost 0 bases and 9 bases respectively, with 19 bases between them.

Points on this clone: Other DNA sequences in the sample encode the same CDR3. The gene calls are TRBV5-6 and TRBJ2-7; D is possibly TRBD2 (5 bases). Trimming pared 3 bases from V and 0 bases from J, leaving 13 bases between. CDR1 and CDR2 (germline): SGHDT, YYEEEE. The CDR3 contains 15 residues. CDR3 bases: TGTGCCAGCAGCTGGACTCGGGAAAACTCCTACGAGCAGTACTTC. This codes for CASSWTRENSYEQYF.

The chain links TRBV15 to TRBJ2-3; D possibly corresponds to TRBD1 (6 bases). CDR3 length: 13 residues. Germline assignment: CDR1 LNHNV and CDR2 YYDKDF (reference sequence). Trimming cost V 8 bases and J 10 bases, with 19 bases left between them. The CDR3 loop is CATARDTAGPQYF. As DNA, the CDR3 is TGTGCCACCGCCCGGGACACCGCGGGTCCGCAGTATTTT.

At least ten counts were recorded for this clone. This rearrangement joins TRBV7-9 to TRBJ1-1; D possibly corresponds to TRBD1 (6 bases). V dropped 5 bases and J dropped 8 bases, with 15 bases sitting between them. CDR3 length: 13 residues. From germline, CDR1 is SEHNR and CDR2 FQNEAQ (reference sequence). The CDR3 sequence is CASSPGWGREAFF. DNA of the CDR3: TGTGCCAGCAGCCCTGGGTGGGGGCGGGAAGCTTTCTTT. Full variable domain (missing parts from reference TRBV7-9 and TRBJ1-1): DTGVSQNPRHKITKRGQNVTFRCDPISEHNRLYWYRQTLGQGPEFLTYFQNEAQLEKSRLLSDRFSAERPKGSFSTLEIQRTEQGDSAMYLCASSPGWGREAFFGQGTRLTVV.

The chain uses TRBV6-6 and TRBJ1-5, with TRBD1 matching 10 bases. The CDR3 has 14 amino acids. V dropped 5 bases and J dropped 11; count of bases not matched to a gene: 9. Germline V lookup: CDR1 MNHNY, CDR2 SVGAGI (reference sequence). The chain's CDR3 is CASSKTGGTAAQHF. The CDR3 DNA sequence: TGTGCCAGCAGTAAGACAGGGGGCACAGCGGCCCAGCATTTT.

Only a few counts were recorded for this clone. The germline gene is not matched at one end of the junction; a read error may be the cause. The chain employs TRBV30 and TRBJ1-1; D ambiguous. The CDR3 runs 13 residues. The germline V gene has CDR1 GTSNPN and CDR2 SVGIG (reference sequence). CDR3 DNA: TGTGCCTGGAGGGTTGGAGTGAAAACTGAAGCTTTCTTT. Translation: CAWRVGVKTEAFF.

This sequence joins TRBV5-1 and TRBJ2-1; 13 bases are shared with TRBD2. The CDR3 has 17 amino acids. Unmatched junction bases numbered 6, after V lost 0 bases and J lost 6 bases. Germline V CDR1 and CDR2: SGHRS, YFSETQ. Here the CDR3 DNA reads TGCGCCAGCAGCTTGGCCGGGACTAGCGGGATTTTCAATGAGCAGTTCTTC. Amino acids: CASSLAGTSGIFNEQFF.

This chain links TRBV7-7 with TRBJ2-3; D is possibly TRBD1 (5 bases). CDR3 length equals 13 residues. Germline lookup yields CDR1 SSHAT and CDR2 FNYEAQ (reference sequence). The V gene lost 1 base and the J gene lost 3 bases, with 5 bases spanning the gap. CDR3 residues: CASSLDRTDTQYF. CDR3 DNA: TGTGCCAGCAGCTTAGACAGGACAGATACGCAGTATTTT.

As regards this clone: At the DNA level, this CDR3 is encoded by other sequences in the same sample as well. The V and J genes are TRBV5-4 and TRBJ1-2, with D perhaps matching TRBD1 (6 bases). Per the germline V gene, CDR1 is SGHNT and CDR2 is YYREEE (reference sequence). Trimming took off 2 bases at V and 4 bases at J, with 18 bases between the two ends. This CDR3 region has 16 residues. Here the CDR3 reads CASSFPGQGRTYGYTF. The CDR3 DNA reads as TGTGCCAGCAGCTTCCCGGGGCAGGGGCGCACCTATGGCTACACCTTC.

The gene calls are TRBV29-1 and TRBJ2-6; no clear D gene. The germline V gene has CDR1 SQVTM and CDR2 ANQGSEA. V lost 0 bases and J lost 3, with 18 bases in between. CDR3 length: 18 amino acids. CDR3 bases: TGCAGCGTTGAAGATCGGTTAAGTAAGGGCTTTGGGGCCAACGTCCTGACTTTC. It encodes CSVEDRLSKGFGANVLTF.

DNA for the CDR3: TGTGCCAGCAGTTTTAGCGGGAGGGCCGGGAAGACCCAGTACTTC. Translating gives CASSFSGRAGKTQYF. This chain connects TRBV6-5 to TRBJ2-5, with TRBD2 matching over 11 bases. The trim removed 4 bases at V and 6 bases at J, leaving 7 bases unmatched. Germline values: CDR1 MNHEY, CDR2 SVGAGI. The length of the CDR3 is 15 residues.

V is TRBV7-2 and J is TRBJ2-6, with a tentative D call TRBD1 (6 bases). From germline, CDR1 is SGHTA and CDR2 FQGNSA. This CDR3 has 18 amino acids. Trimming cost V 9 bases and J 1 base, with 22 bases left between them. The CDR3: CARGGPGAPTSGANVLTF. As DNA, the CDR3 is TGTGCCAGAGGGGGTCCAGGGGCCCCCACATCTGGGGCCAACGTCCTGACTTTC.

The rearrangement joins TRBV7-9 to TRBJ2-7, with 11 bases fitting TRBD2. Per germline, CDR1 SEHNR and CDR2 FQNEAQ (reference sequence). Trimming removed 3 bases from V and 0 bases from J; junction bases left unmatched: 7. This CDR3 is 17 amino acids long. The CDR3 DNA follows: TGTGCCAGCAGCTTGGGGACTAGCGGTCACCTCTCCTACGAGCAGTACTTC. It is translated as CASSLGTSGHLSYEQYF.

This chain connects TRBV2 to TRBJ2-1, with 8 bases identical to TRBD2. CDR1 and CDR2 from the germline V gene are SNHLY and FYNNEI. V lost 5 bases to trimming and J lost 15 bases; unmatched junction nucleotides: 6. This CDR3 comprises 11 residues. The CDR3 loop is CASSLGTSGFF. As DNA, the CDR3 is TGTGCCAGCAGTCTCGGGACTAGTGGGTTCTTC.

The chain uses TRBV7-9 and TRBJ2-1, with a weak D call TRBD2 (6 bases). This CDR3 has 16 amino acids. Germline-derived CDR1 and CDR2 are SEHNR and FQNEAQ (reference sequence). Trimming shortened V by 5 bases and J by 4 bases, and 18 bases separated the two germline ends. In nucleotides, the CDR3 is TGTGCCAGCAGCCCTATTCAGAGGGCGGGGTACAATGAGCAGTTCTTC. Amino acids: CASSPIQRAGYNEQFF.

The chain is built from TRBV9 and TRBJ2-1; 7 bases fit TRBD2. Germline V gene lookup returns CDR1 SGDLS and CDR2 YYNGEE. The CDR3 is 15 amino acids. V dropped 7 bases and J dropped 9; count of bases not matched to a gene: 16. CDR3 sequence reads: CASARGGGSKVEQFF. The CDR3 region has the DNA TGTGCCAGCGCTAGAGGCGGCGGGAGTAAAGTTGAGCAGTTCTTC.

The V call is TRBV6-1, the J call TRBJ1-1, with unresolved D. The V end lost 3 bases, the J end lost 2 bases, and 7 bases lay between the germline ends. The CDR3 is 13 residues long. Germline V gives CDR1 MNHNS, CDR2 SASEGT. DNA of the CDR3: TGTGCCAGCAGTGAGGTTGGCAACACTGAAGCTTTCTTT. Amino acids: CASSEVGNTEAFF.

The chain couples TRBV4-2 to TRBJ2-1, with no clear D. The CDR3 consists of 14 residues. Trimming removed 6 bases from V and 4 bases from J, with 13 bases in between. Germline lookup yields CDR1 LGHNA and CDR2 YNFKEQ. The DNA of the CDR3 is TGTGCCAGCAGTCCAAGATATTCATACAATGAGCAGTTCTTC. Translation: CASSPRYSYNEQFF.

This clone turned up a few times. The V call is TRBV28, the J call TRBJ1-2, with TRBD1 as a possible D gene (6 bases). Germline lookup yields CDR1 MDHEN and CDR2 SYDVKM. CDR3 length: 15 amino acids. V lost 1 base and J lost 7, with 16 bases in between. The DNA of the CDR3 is TGTGCCAGCAGTTTATTCGGAGCACAGGGTTCTGGCTACACCTTC. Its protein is CASSLFGAQGSGYTF.

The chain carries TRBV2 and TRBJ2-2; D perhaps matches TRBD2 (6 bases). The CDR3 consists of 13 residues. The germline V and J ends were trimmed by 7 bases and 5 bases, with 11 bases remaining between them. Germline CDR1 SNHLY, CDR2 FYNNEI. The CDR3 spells CASISRGTGELFF. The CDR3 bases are TGTGCCAGCATTTCACGGGGGACCGGGGAGCTGTTTTTT.

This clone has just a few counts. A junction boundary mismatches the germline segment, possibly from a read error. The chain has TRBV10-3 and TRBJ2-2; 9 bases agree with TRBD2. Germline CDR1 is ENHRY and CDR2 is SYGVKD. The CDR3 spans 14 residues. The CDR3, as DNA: TGTGCCGCCAGTAGCGGGAGCTTCACCGGTGAGCTGTTTTTT. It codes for CAASSGSFTGELFF.

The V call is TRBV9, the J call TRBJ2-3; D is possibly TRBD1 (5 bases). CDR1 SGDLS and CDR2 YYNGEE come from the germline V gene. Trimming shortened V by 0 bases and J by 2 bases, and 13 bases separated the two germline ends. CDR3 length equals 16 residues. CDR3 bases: TGTGCCAGCAGCGTAGCTGGTACAGGTTACACAGATACGCAGTATTTT. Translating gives CASSVAGTGYTDTQYF.

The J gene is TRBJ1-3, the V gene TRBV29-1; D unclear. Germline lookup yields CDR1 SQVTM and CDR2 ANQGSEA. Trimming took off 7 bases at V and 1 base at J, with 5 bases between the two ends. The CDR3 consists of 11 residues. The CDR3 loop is CSGGSGNTIYF. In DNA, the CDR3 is TGCAGCGGAGGGTCTGGAAACACCATATATTTT.

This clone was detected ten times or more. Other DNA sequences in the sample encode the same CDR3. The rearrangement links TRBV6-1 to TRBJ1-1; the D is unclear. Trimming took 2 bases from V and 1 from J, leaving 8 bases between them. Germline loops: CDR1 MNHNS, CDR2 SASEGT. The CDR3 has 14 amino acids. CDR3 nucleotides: TGTGCCAGCAGTGAACCAGACGGGAACACTGAAGCTTTCTTT. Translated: CASSEPDGNTEAFF.

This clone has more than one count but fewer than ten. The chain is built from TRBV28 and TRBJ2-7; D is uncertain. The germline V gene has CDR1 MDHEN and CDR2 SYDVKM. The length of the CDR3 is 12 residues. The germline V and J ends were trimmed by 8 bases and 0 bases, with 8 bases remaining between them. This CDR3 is CASLSSSYEQYF. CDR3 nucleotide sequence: TGTGCCAGCCTGAGCAGCTCCTACGAGCAGTACTTC. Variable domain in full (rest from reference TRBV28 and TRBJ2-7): DVKVTQSSRYLVKRTGEKVFLECVQDMDHENMFWYRQDPGLGLRLIYFSYDVKMKEKGDIPEGYSVSREKKERFSLILESASTNQTSMYLCASLSSSYEQYFGPGTRLTVT.